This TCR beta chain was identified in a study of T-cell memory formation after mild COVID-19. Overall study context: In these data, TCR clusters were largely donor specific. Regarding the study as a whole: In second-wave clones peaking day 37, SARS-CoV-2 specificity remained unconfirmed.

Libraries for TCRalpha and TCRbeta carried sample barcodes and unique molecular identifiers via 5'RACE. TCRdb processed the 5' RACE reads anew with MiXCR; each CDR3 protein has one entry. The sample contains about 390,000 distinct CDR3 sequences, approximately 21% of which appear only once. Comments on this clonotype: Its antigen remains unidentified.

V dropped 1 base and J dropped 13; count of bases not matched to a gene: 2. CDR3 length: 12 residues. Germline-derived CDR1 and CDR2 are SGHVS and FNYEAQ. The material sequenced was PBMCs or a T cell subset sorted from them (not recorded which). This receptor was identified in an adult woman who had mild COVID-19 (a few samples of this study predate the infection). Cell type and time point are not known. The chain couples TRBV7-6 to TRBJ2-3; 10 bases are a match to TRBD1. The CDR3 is CASSLGQGAEYF. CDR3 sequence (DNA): TGTGCCAGCAGCTTAGGACAGGGGGCCGAGTATTTT.